These 24 T cell receptor beta chains were sequenced from one sample in a study of cytomegalovirus exposure and HLA in healthy donors. Vbeta (60) and Jbeta (13) primers were used in the PCR. Method: immunoSEQ multiplex PCR; TCRdb's copy keeps in-frame clones and lacks some. The sample lists about 160,000 clones, 70% to 90% occurring once. The source material was PBMCs. These receptor sequences come from a young man in good health and CMV-seropositive.

The V call is TRBV5-6, the J call TRBJ2-7; 8 bases fit TRBD2. The CDR3 has 18 residues. The germline V gene has CDR1 SGHDT and CDR2 YYEEEE. J gave up 1 base and V 1 base, and 13 bases lay outside the gene matches. CDR3 in DNA: TGTGCCAGCAGCTTGTACATAGCGGGGATTACAAATTCCTACGAGCAGTACTTC. Protein sequence: CASSLYIAGITNSYEQYF.

This chain connects TRBV6-1 to TRBJ1-2; no clear D gene. The germline V gene has CDR1 MNHNS and CDR2 SASEGT. The V gene lost 0 bases and the J gene lost 1 base, with 9 bases spanning the gap. CDR3 length equals 15 residues. CDR3 residues: CASSEASASNYGYTF. CDR3 DNA: TGTGCCAGCAGTGAAGCGTCCGCCAGTAACTATGGCTACACCTTC.

The chain recombines TRBV7-2 with TRBJ1-6; TRBD1 might be the D (5 bases). V was clipped by 5 bases and J by 7 bases, with 21 bases between them. The CDR3 consists of 17 residues. CDR1 is SGHTA, CDR2 FQGNSA, per germline. The CDR3, as DNA: TGTGCCAGCAGCCTCTATGACGGGGGGGGTGGCAATTCACCCCTCCACTTT. The encoded protein is CASSLYDGGGGNSPLHF.

The chain couples TRBV12-5 to TRBJ2-7; 8 nucleotides align to TRBD1. Per the germline V gene, CDR1 is LGHNT and CDR2 is FRNRAP. The CDR3 is made up of 15 amino acids. With 0 bases clipped from V and 5 bases from J, the junction kept 6 bases outside the gene matches. Here the CDR3 reads CASGLVDRDNHEQYF. The CDR3 bases are TGTGCTAGTGGTTTGGTGGACAGGGATAACCACGAGCAGTACTTC.

This clone was seen a handful of times. At one end, the junction sequence differs from germline, possibly due to a read error. The gene calls are TRBV19 and TRBJ2-6, with D possibly matching TRBD2 (7 bases). The CDR3 is 21 residues long. Germline V gene sequence: CDR1 LNHDA, CDR2 SQIVND (reference sequence). As DNA, the CDR3 is TGTGCCAGTAGTATAGAGTCCTGGGGGGGCGTGAGTGGGTTAGGGGCCAACGGCCTGACTTTC. Protein product: CASSIESWGGVSGLGANGLTF.

The chain carries TRBV27 and TRBJ2-3; perhaps TRBD1 as D (5 bases). Deletions cut 3 bases from V and 1 base from J, with 11 bases between. Germline V gives CDR1 MNHEY, CDR2 SMNVEV (reference sequence). The CDR3 loop spans 15 amino acids. Here the CDR3 reads CASSLGLGGTDTQYF. CDR3 nucleotide sequence: TGTGCCAGCAGTTTGGGTCTAGGGGGCACAGATACGCAGTATTTT.

The V call is TRBV6-5, the J call TRBJ1-2; tentatively, D is TRBD1 (6 bases). The CDR3 is made up of 14 amino acids. The V and J ends lost 7 bases and 7 bases respectively, with 19 bases between them. The germline V gene encodes CDR1 MNHEY and CDR2 SVGAGI. DNA for the CDR3: TGTGCCAGCACCATAGGGGGTGGGTTGAGTGGCTACACCTTC. It is translated as CASTIGGGLSGYTF.

The J gene is TRBJ1-1, the V gene TRBV25-1; 7 nucleotides line up with TRBD1. Germline V CDR1 and CDR2: MGHDK, SYGVNS. The CDR3 sequence is 15 residues long. V shed 4 bases and J 1 base; nucleotides not matched to a gene: 6. CDR3 amino acids: CASSASRGANTEAFF. In DNA form, the CDR3 reads TGTGCCAGCAGTGCGTCCAGGGGGGCGAACACTGAAGCTTTCTTT.

The rearrangement uses TRBV11-3 and TRBJ1-1; no definite D call. V lost 0 bases, J lost 3 bases, and 11 bases lay in between. CDR1 is SGHNT and CDR2 is YENEEA in the germline V gene. The CDR3 spans 15 residues. The CDR3 nucleotides read TGTGCCAGCAGCTTAGATGGGTCTGCGGACACTGAAGCTTTCTTT. The encoded protein is CASSLDGSADTEAFF.

The rearrangement uses TRBV6-5 and TRBJ2-2; 7 bases match TRBD2. The CDR3 has 14 residues. V was pared by 6 bases and J by 7 bases, with 8 bases of the junction left unmatched. CDR1 and CDR2 from the germline V gene are MNHEY and SVGAGI. This chain's CDR3 is CASSNSGPGGELFF. The CDR3 DNA sequence: TGTGCCAGCAGCAATAGCGGGCCGGGCGGGGAGCTGTTTTTT.

This clone was counted a few times. V usage is TRBV7-9 and J usage is TRBJ2-3, with 10 bases aligning to TRBD1. V gave up 5 bases and J gave up 1 base; unmatched junction bases: 9. The CDR3 consists of 17 residues. Germline loops: CDR1 SEHNR, CDR2 FQNEAQ (reference sequence). CDR3 region: CASSAQRGTGGTDTQYF. The CDR3, as DNA: TGTGCCAGCAGCGCACAAAGGGGGACAGGGGGCACAGATACGCAGTATTTT.

With regard to this clone: Distinct nucleotide sequences in the sample also encode this CDR3. The chain carries TRBV9 and TRBJ1-4, with TRBD1 matching over 10 bases. V was pared by 3 bases and J by 7 bases, with 6 bases of the junction left unmatched. CDR1 and CDR2 from the germline V gene are SGDLS and YYNGEE. CDR3 size: 15 residues. The DNA of the CDR3 is TGTGCCAGCAGCGCGACAGGGGGCATGGGTGAAAAACTGTTTTTT. Its translation is CASSATGGMGEKLFF.

The CDR3 reads CASSRGVANTGELFF. The CDR3 bases are TGTGCCAGCAGCCGCGGGGTCGCGAACACCGGGGAGCTGTTTTTT. V usage is TRBV19 and J usage is TRBJ2-2; D perhaps matches TRBD2 (6 bases). Germline V gives CDR1 LNHDA, CDR2 SQIVND (reference sequence). With 9 bases removed from V and 0 bases from J, the gap between germline ends came to 14 bases. The CDR3 consists of 15 residues.

This chain connects TRBV5-8 to TRBJ1-4, with no clear D. Trimming took off 5 bases at V and 5 bases at J, with 7 bases between the two ends. CDR3 size: 12 residues. The V gene's germline CDR1 is SGHTS and CDR2 YDEGEE. CDR3 amino acids: CASRRGNEKLFF. The CDR3 DNA is TGTGCCAGCAGAAGAGGGAATGAAAAACTGTTTTTT.

The chain combines TRBV2 with TRBJ1-3; 8 nucleotides match TRBD1. J lost 2 bases, V lost 7 bases, and 10 bases had no gene match. The CDR3 totals 16 residues. Germline loops: CDR1 SNHLY, CDR2 FYNNEI. The CDR3 sequence is CASIKVPDRAGNTIYF. As DNA, the CDR3 is TGTGCCAGCATAAAGGTTCCGGACAGGGCTGGAAACACCATATATTTT.

The V call is TRBV11-2, the J call TRBJ1-1, with D hard to call. This CDR3 has 13 residues. Germline-derived CDR1 and CDR2 are SGHAT and FQNNGV. Deletions cut 4 bases from V and 1 base from J, with 7 bases between. CDR3 nucleotides: TGTGCCAGCAGCTGGGAGGGGAACACTGAAGCTTTCTTT. It yields the protein CASSWEGNTEAFF. The full variable domain, its missing parts supplied by reference TRBV11-2 and TRBJ1-1, is EAGVAQSPRYKIIEKRQSVAFWCNPISGHATLYWYQQILGQGPKLLIQFQNNGVVDDSQLPKDRFSAERLKGVDSTLKIQPAKLEDSAVYLCASSWEGNTEAFFGQGTRLTVV.

The DNA of the CDR3 is TGTGCCAGCAGTTACTCTCTTAGCGGGTACAATGAGCAGTTCTTC. Translation: CASSYSLSGYNEQFF. V is TRBV6-5 and J is TRBJ2-1, with 7 bases identical to TRBD2. V was clipped by 0 bases and J by 4 bases; unmatched bases: 3. Per germline, CDR1 MNHEY and CDR2 SVGAGI. The CDR3 is made up of 15 amino acids.

This rearrangement joins TRBV14 to TRBJ2-2, with D hard to call. Trimming left V 5 bases short and J 6 bases short, with 10 bases between. The CDR3 is 13 residues long. The germline CDR1 and CDR2 sequences are SGHDN and FVKESK. CDR3 protein: CASSSPRPGELFF. The DNA for the CDR3 is TGTGCCAGCAGCTCCCCCCGTCCCGGGGAGCTGTTTTTT.

This rearrangement joins TRBV7-2 to TRBJ2-3, with unresolved D. Germline-derived CDR1 and CDR2 are SGHTA and FQGNSA. The germline V and J ends were trimmed by 4 bases and 12 bases, with 11 bases remaining between them. The CDR3 has 11 residues. Here the CDR3 DNA reads TGTGCCAGCAGCTCCACATACCACCAGTATTTT. It encodes CASSSTYHQYF.

The gene calls are TRBV29-1 and TRBJ2-1; D may be TRBD1 (6 bases). The germline CDR1 and CDR2 sequences are SQVTM and ANQGSEA. The length of the CDR3 is 13 residues. Trimming removed 3 bases from V and 3 bases from J, with 9 bases in between. CDR3 protein: CSVEGANYNEQFF. The CDR3 DNA reads as TGCAGCGTTGAGGGGGCCAACTACAATGAGCAGTTCTTC.

V gene TRBV7-9 combines with J gene TRBJ2-5; 8 nucleotides agree with TRBD1. Germline CDR1 is SEHNR and CDR2 is FQNEAQ (reference sequence). This CDR3 has 16 amino acids. V gave up 5 bases and J gave up 4 bases; unmatched junction bases: 12. DNA of the CDR3: TGTGCCAGCAGCATAACCTCGACAGGGGTGAGAGAGACCCAGTACTTC. Encoded protein: CASSITSTGVRETQYF.

The chain is built from TRBV5-6 and TRBJ2-2; D not certain. V was shortened by 6 bases and J by 3 bases, with 9 bases between the two germline ends. The CDR3 spans 13 residues. Germline V gene data show CDR1 as SGHDT and CDR2 as YYEEEE. The CDR3 nucleotides read TGTGCCAGCAACAACGACTACACCGGGGAGCTGTTTTTT. This encodes CASNNDYTGELFF.

The chain recombines TRBV5-6 with TRBJ2-1, with TRBD2 matching 10 bases. There are 14 residues in the CDR3. The V and J ends lost 3 bases and 5 bases, in that order; junction bases with no gene match: 2. Per the germline V gene, CDR1 is SGHDT and CDR2 is YYEEEE. The CDR3 sequence is CASSSAGGDNEQFF. The CDR3 bases are TGTGCCAGCAGCTCAGCGGGGGGGGACAATGAGCAGTTCTTC.

DNA for the CDR3: TGTGCCACCCAAGCTGTATCACGTAACCAAGAGACCCAGTACTTC. The encoded protein is CATQAVSRNQETQYF. V gene TRBV15 combines with J gene TRBJ2-5; D remains unclear. Germline V gene data show CDR1 as LNHNV and CDR2 as YYDKDF (reference sequence). V lost 8 bases to trimming and J lost 0 bases, with 16 bases between them. The CDR3 consists of 15 residues.